The text below deals with one T cell receptor (beta chain). The germline gene is not matched at one end of the junction; a read error may be the cause. The sample is drawn from a study of tumor-infiltrating lymphocytes in primary liver carcinoma. The CDR3 has 13 residues. With a constant-region primer, TCR beta cDNA was made from 450 to 650 ng of total RNA. Slightly modified ARM-PCR, run as three nested multiplex PCR rounds, produced the TCR beta libraries. In the first two PCR rounds, TRBV1-TRBV30 forward primers were paired with a C-beta reverse primer, and each round lasted approximately 10 cycles. TCRdb independently ran MiXCR on the multiplex PCR reads; one entry per CDR3 protein. This sample has roughly 190,000 distinct CDR3 sequences, with 85% found just once. Co-extracted RNA and DNA came from approximately 20-30 mg of unsorted bulk tissue.

This chain uses TRBV12-3 or TRBV12-4 with TRBJ2-1; TRBD1 might be the D (6 bases). What was sequenced was tumor tissue from primary liver carcinoma. The sequence was collected from a man aged 35 to 55 with primary liver carcinoma and hepatitis B virus infection. The CDR3 sequence: CARSLGQNNEQSF. In DNA form, the CDR3 reads TGTGCCAGGAGTCTCGGACAGAACAATGAGCAGTCATTC.